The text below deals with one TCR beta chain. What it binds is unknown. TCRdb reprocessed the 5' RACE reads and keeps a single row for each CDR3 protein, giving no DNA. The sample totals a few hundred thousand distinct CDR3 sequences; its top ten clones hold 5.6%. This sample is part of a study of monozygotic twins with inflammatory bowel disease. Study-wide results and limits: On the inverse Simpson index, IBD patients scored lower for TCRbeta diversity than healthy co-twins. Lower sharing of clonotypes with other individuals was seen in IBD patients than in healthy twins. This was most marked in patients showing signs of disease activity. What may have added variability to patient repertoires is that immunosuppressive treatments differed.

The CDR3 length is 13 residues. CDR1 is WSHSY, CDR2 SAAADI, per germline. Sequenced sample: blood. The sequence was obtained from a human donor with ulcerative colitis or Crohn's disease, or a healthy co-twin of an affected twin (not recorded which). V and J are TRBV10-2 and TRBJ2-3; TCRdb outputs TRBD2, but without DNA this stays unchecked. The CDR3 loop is CASSGTRGDTQYF.